This T cell receptor beta chain appears in the sequencing data of a study of HIV-infected patients and healthy controls. Study results and limitations: Slight age and sex differences between study cohorts did not explain the diversity differences. Significantly higher mean Gini indices appeared in HIV-infected repertoires, possibly reflecting oligoclonality. HIV+ repertoires were severely depleted of MAIT alpha-chain CDR3s, unlike healthy controls.

As for this clonotype: What it recognizes is unknown.

No cell fractionation was done, so the repertoire covers all unsorted peripheral blood T cells. Reverse transcription used 450 to 500 ng RNA and constant-region primers for alpha and beta. Alpha and beta chain libraries were made separately by chain-specific third strand synthesis with multiplexing indices. A roughly 21-cycle PCR with P5s and P7 primers followed a short adapter-adding first PCR. TCRdb processed the 5' RACE reads anew with MiXCR; each CDR3 protein has one entry. The sample yields around 26,000 distinct CDR3 sequences, roughly 8.7% seen once. This CDR3 region has 12 residues. The V gene end was trimmed by 4 bases and the J gene end by 4 bases; junction bases not matched to a gene: 3. Germline V gives CDR1 SQVTM, CDR2 ANQGSEA.

Specimen: blood. This clonotype was sampled from an adult in good health. This chain uses TRBV29-1 with TRBJ1-2, with 7 bases that match TRBD1. The CDR3 DNA sequence: TGCAGCGTTGGACAGGGAGTCTATGGCTACACCTTC. Protein: CSVGQGVYGYTF. The full variable domain, with the rest looked up from reference TRBV29-1 and TRBJ1-2, is SAVISQKPSRDICQRGTSLTIQCQVDSQVTMMFWYRQQPGQSLTLIATANQGSEATYESGFVIDKFPISRPNLTFSTLTVSNMSPEDSSIYLCSVGQGVYGYTFGSGTRLTVV.